This TCR beta chain is drawn from a study of CD8+CD57+ T cells in acquired aplastic anemia. At the level of the study: Quantities of DNA derived from sorted CD4+ and CD8+ cells averaged about 3.2 ug. Study outcomes and limitations: Between patients and controls, CD8+ Simpson's diversity did not vary significantly.

This clonotype has ten or more counts. Its matching antigen is unknown. Only patients with CD8+CD57+ cell expansion on flow cytometry were chosen for sequencing. Everyone among the patients had severe acquired aplastic anemia. V was trimmed by 5 bases and J by 4 bases, leaving 22 bases between them. CDR1 and CDR2 (germline): SGHTS, YDEGEE. The CDR3 length is 16 residues. Template material for TCR beta VDJ and CDR3 profiling consisted of genomic DNA. TCRdb called the reads again in MiXCR, with one record for every CDR3 protein. This table holds about 240,000 distinct CDR3 sequences, 40% to 50% found once.

Sequencing was performed on sorted CD4+, CD8+, or CD8+CD57+ T cells (not recorded which) from PBMCs. The rearrangement links TRBV5-8 to TRBJ2-7; D tentatively reads TRBD1 or TRBD2 (5 bases each). This receptor was taken from a human donor with aplastic anemia. CDR3 nucleotides: TGTGCCAGCAGGCGAATAGGGGAGAAGGTTAGTTACGAGCAGTACTTC. Translating gives CASRRIGEKVSYEQYF. Together with reference TRBV5-8 and TRBJ2-7, the CDR3 gives the full variable domain: EAGVTQSPTHLIKTRGQQATLRCSPISGHTSVYWYQQALGLGLQFLLWYDEGEERNRGNFPPRFSGRQFPNYSSELNVNALELEDSALYLCASRRIGEKVSYEQYFGPGTRLTVT.